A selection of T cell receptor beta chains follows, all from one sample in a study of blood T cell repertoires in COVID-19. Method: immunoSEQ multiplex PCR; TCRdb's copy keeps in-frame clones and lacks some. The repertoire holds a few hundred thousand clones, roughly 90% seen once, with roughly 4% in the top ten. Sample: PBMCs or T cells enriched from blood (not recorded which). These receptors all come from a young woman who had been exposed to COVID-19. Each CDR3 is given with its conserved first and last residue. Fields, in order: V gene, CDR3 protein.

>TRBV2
CASRRQGLSYEQYF
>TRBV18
CASSPLNGGTETQYF
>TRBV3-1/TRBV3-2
CASSPGQGGFREQFF
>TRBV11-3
CASSIPGERRFEAFF
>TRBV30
CAWSPDRDTEAFF
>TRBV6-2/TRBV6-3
CASSYPSGANQPQHF
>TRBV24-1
CATSDFGTGSQETQYF
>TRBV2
CASRNGPGTGYLDTEAFF
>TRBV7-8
CASSLQGGTEAFF
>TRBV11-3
CASSLTFGIGSGEETQYF
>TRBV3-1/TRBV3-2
CASSPTSGGPYEQYF
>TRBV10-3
CAISDRGGPNTEAFF
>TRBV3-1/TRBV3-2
CASSYDRGLSPQHF
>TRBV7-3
CASSPRTGEPLHF
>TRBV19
CASRSLGESSYNEQFF
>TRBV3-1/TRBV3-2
CASSQWGAGANVLTF
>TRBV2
CARTFGTGSREQYF
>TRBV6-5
CASSYAGTQETQYF
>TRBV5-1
CASRPRDRGDTQYF
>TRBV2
CASRRSTGGKETQYF
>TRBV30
CAWRETGRGETQYF
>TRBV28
CASSSASDRGGEKLFF
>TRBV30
CAWRHPGEDTQYF
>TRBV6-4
CASSTSEGASTQYF
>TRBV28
CASSSSGQAYNEQFF
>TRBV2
CASLGLGVLANEKLFF
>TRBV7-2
CASSLVGGESGNTIYF
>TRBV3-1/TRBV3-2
CASSPRLAGGDTQYF
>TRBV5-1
CASRMPGGWGSGYTF
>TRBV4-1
CASSQDRTGLLYEQYF
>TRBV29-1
CSVEVEIPYGYTF
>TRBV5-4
CASRAGTEETQYF
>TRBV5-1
CASRTGTSTNEQFF
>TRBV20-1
CSAGQGSTFF
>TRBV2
CASRGQGSSGNTIYF
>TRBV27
CASSSRLAGGSDTQYF
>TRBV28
CASRQGAGYTF
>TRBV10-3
CAISASYNEQFF